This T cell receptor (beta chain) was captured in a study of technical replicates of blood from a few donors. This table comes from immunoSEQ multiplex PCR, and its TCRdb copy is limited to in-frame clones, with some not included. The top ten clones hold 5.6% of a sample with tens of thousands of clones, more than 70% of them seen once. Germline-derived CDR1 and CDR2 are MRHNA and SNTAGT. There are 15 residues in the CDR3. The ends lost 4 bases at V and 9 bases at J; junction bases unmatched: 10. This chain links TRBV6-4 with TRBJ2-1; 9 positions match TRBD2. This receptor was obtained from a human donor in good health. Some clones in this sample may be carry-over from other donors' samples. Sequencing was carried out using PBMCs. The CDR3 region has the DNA TGTGCCAGCAGTGGCTTAGCGGGAGCGGACGGTGAGCAGTTCTTC. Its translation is CASSGLAGADGEQFF.